The 18 T cell receptor beta chains in this list originate from one sample, sequenced in a study of blood T cell repertoires in COVID-19. The method was immunoSEQ multiplex PCR; TCRdb's version includes in-frame clones alone and lacks a portion of them. The sample lists 68,000 or so clones, roughly 87% occurring once. Sequencing used peripheral blood. Receptors originate from a woman in her forties or fifties with COVID-19, enrolled during active disease.

The genes are TRBV19 and TRBJ2-6; 9 positions agree with TRBD2. The CDR3 runs to 15 residues. V was pared by 6 bases and J by 4 bases, with 4 bases of the junction left unmatched. The germline CDR1 and CDR2 sequences are LNHDA and SQIVND (reference sequence). CDR3 DNA sequence: TGTGCCAGTAGAGGTACTAGCGGGGGGGCCAACGTCCTGACTTTC. Residues: CASRGTSGGANVLTF.

This chain uses TRBV5-1 with TRBJ2-1; weak D call: TRBD1 (5 bases). CDR3 length: 13 amino acids. The germline CDR1 and CDR2 sequences are SGHRS and YFSETQ. V lost 4 bases, J lost 7 bases, and 12 bases lay in between. CDR3 in amino acids: CASSPGILNEQFF. The CDR3 region has the DNA TGCGCCAGCAGCCCAGGGATTCTTAATGAGCAGTTCTTC.

J is TRBJ2-5 and V is TRBV11-2, with unresolved D. The CDR3 is 14 amino acids. Germline V gene sequence: CDR1 SGHAT, CDR2 FQNNGV. V was cut by 0 bases and J by 10 bases, with 15 bases left in between. As DNA, the CDR3 is TGTGCCAGCAGCTTAGATTTATTAGTAGGAGACCAGTACTTC. It is translated as CASSLDLLVGDQYF. Using reference TRBV11-2 and TRBJ2-5 for the parts outside the CDR3, the full variable domain is EAGVAQSPRYKIIEKRQSVAFWCNPISGHATLYWYQQILGQGPKLLIQFQNNGVVDDSQLPKDRFSAERLKGVDSTLKIQPAKLEDSAVYLCASSLDLLVGDQYFGPGTRLLVL.

V and J are TRBV29-1 and TRBJ2-1, with D tentatively TRBD2 (7 bases). V lost 7 bases to trimming and J lost 6 bases, with 19 bases between them. CDR1 is SQVTM and CDR2 is ANQGSEA in the germline V gene. This CDR3 is built from 14 residues. The DNA of the CDR3 is TGCAGCGCCTTGGGGGGGCTAGCTAGCAATGAGCAGTTCTTC. Amino acid sequence: CSALGGLASNEQFF.

The chain is built from TRBV11-2 and TRBJ2-2; 7 bases agree with TRBD1. Per germline, CDR1 SGHAT and CDR2 FQNNGV. Trimming took 8 bases from V and 4 from J; bases not matched to a gene: 13. This CDR3 has 16 residues. CDR3 sequence: CASHSILGQATGELFF. DNA of the CDR3: TGTGCCAGCCATTCAATTTTAGGACAGGCCACCGGGGAGCTGTTTTTT.

Comment on this clone: The junction differs from germline at one of its ends, possibly a read error. The chain recombines TRBV5-5 with TRBJ2-5; TRBD2 aligns across 11 bases. Germline values: CDR1 SGHKS, CDR2 YYEKEE (reference sequence). CDR3 length: 17 residues. CDR3 sequence (DNA): TGTGCCAGCAGTTTGGGACTAGCGGAGGGGCTGGGGGAGACCCAGTACTTC. This sequence encodes CASSLGLAEGLGETQYF.

This chain connects TRBV5-1 to TRBJ2-3, with D maybe TRBD2 (6 bases). Germline CDR1 SGHRS, CDR2 YFSETQ. CDR3 length equals 13 residues. V was cut by 3 bases and J by 1 base, with 6 bases left in between. The CDR3 sequence is CASSWGGTDTQYF. The CDR3 bases are TGCGCCAGCAGCTGGGGGGGCACAGATACGCAGTATTTT.

The chain joins TRBV25-1 to TRBJ1-2; D unclear. Looked up from germline, CDR1 is MGHDK and CDR2 is SYGVNS. The V and J ends lost 3 bases and 4 bases respectively, with 3 bases between them. This CDR3 is built from 11 residues. The CDR3 region is CASSDLYGYTF. The DNA for the CDR3 is TGTGCCAGCAGTGACCTCTATGGCTACACCTTC.

This rearrangement joins TRBV14 to TRBJ1-1; the D gene is possibly TRBD1 (5 bases). V lost 4 bases, J lost 0 bases, and 18 bases lay in between. CDR3 length equals 17 residues. Germline lookup yields CDR1 SGHDN and CDR2 FVKESK. The CDR3 reads CASSPIRSRVLNTEAFF. The CDR3 bases are TGTGCCAGCAGCCCAATCCGCTCCAGGGTTTTGAACACTGAAGCTTTCTTT.

The genes are TRBV5-1 and TRBJ2-7, with D perhaps TRBD2 (6 bases). The CDR3 runs to 15 residues. Trimming left V 2 bases short and J 3 bases short, with 15 bases between. Per germline, CDR1 SGHRS and CDR2 YFSETQ. The CDR3 loop reads CASSLRPEDYYEQYF. DNA of the CDR3: TGCGCCAGCAGCTTACGGCCGGAGGACTACTACGAGCAGTACTTC.

This clone was seen just once. V is TRBV7-2 and J is TRBJ2-1; the match to TRBD1 covers 7 bases. V was pared by 5 bases and J by 8 bases, with 15 bases of the junction left unmatched. This CDR3 spans 16 amino acids. Per the germline V gene, CDR1 is SGHTA and CDR2 is FQGNSA. Here the CDR3 DNA reads TGTGCCAGCAGCACGATCGGACAGGAGCCCACATATGAGCAGTTCTTC. Its protein is CASSTIGQEPTYEQFF.

The rearrangement joins TRBV5-1 to TRBJ2-7, with 7 bases lining up with TRBD2. After removal of 2 bases from V and 3 bases from J, the junction contained 8 bases not matched to a gene. Germline V gene sequence: CDR1 SGHRS, CDR2 YFSETQ. This CDR3 has 15 amino acids. The CDR3 bases are TGCGCCAGCAGCTTCCAGGGAGGGGATCACTACGAGCAGTACTTC. Encoded protein: CASSFQGGDHYEQYF.

The rearrangement uses TRBV6-4 and TRBJ1-2; 10 bases are a match to TRBD1. The CDR3 consists of 19 residues. Germline loops: CDR1 MRHNA, CDR2 SNTAGT. J lost 0 bases, V lost 0 bases, and 10 bases had no gene match. The CDR3 here is CASSDSIPGQGTPNYGYTF. The CDR3, as DNA: TGTGCCAGCAGTGACTCCATCCCGGGACAGGGGACCCCTAACTATGGCTACACCTTC.

The chain employs TRBV6-5 and TRBJ1-5; 7 bases are shared with TRBD1. After removal of 6 bases from V and 3 bases from J, the junction contained 5 bases not matched to a gene. This CDR3 comprises 14 residues. The germline CDR1 and CDR2 sequences are MNHEY and SVGAGI. CDR3 in DNA: TGTGCCAGCAGAACAGGGGAGGACAATCAGCCCCAGCATTTT. Its protein is CASRTGEDNQPQHF.

The chain links TRBV18 to TRBJ2-3; unclear D gene. Trimming removed 3 bases from V and 6 bases from J, with 13 bases in between. Per the germline V gene, CDR1 is KGHSH and CDR2 is LQKENI. This CDR3 spans 14 amino acids. CDR3 in DNA: TGTGCCAGCTCACCGCTGGAGAAGCGCGATACGCAGTATTTT. The encoded protein is CASSPLEKRDTQYF.

CDR3 protein: CASSSGRGSYGYTF. CDR3 bases: TGTGCCAGCTCGAGTGGAAGGGGTAGCTATGGCTACACCTTC. This chain connects TRBV3-1 (or the pseudogene TRBV3-2) to TRBJ1-2, with D possibly being TRBD1 (5 bases). The CDR3 has 14 residues. Per germline, CDR1 LGHDT and CDR2 YNNKEL (reference sequence). Trimming stripped 8 bases from V and 4 bases from J, with 17 bases between.

V gene TRBV7-9 combines with J gene TRBJ2-1, with a possible D match to TRBD2 (6 bases). This CDR3 comprises 17 residues. Trimming left V 2 bases short and J 5 bases short, with 19 bases between. Germline assignment: CDR1 SEHNR and CDR2 FQNEAQ (reference sequence). CDR3 in amino acids: CASSLTLGGRGHNEQFF. CDR3 DNA sequence: TGTGCCAGCAGCTTAACTTTGGGCGGGCGGGGACACAATGAGCAGTTCTTC.

The genes are TRBV6-2 or TRBV6-3 and TRBJ2-7; D unresolved. Per germline, CDR1 MNHEY and CDR2 SVGEGT. Trimming left V 3 bases short and J 6 bases short, with 18 bases between. There are 15 residues in the CDR3. The DNA for the CDR3 is TGTGCCAGCAGTTATAGTCTGAACGTCCTCTCCGAGCAGTACTTC. It translates to CASSYSLNVLSEQYF.